This entry is about one T cell receptor beta chain. Seattle enrolled patients during active infection and tracked them longitudinally. Germline V lookup: CDR1 SGHDT, CDR2 YYEEEE. Trimming cost V 0 bases and J 4 bases; bases outside gene matches: 4. The CDR3 length is 16 residues. This sample is part of a study of blood T cell repertoires in COVID-19. In the study overall: Researchers got acute and convalescent COVID-19 samples from the United States, Italy and Spain. T cells, B-cell-depleted T cells, or PBMCs provided the cDNA or gDNA that served as material.

Produced via immunoSEQ multiplex PCR; TCRdb's table is partial and in-frame only. The sample yields fewer than 300,000 clones, approximately 90% seen once. The V call is TRBV5-6, the J call TRBJ1-4, with TRBD1 identical over 9 bases. Sequenced material: peripheral blood. The sequence was collected from a woman between 50 and 59 years old with COVID-19, enrolled during active disease. The CDR3, as DNA: TGTGCCAGCAGCTTGGCTCCGGGACAGGGTAATGAAAAACTGTTTTTT. Translation gives CASSLAPGQGNEKLFF.